The 12 T cell receptor delta chains presented below share a single source sample, sequenced in a study of γδ T cells in repeated Plasmodium falciparum infection. With CATT, TCRdb re-called clones from the multiplex PCR reads. The sample lists 50,000 or so delta-chain clones, 1.6% occurring once. Bulk repertoires came from Vgamma9/Vdelta2+ or Vdelta2-negative gammadelta T cells flow-sorted from PBMC. The sample comprised gamma-delta T cells from blood. These receptors all stem from a pool of human donors (malaria-infected and uninfected, not separated).

About this clone itself: TCRdb has a much larger clone's protein, which differs at residue 15 from the translation of this DNA, likely because of a read error; what is shown is the protein translated from the DNA. The CDR3 DNA reads TGTGCCTGTGACCGATTAACTGGGGGATACTTGCAGTACACCAATAAACTCATCTTT. Translating it yields CACDRLTGGYLQYTNKLIF. V and J are TRDV2 and TRDJ1; 12 positions agree with TRDD3. Germline matching of the DNA provided the J gene here, since TCRdb leaves it blank. The CDR3 is made up of 19 amino acids. Per the germline V gene, CDR1 is GEAIGNYY and CDR2 is EKD.

Comments on this clone: TCRdb's protein, taken from a much larger clone, differs from this DNA's translation at residue 9, likely owing to a read error; the protein displayed comes from the DNA. This chain links TRDV3 with TRDJ1; either TRDD2 or TRDD3 may supply D (5 bases each). Trimming stripped 2 bases from V and 7 bases from J, with 26 bases between. The germline V gene encodes CDR1 TVYSNPD and CDR2 GDNSRS (reference sequence). CDR3 size: 16 residues. The CDR3 DNA reads TGTGCCTTTTTTGCGGGAACCTACCTGGGCCTCGGTAAACTCATCTTT. This encodes CAFFAGTYLGLGKLIF.

This clone showed up just a few times. TCRdb's protein for this DNA is that of a much larger clone and differs from the translation at residue 13, likely a read error; the protein shown is the DNA translation. CDR3 sequence reads: CACDTGLLGGPLAPYTDKLIF. Here the CDR3 DNA reads TGTGCCTGTGACACAGGGTTACTTGGGGGCCCCCTTGCCCCATACACCGATAAACTCATCTTT. V is TRDV2 and J is TRDJ1; possible D gene TRDD3, 6 bases. No J gene was available from TCRdb, and it was assigned here by a germline match of the DNA. The CDR3 covers 21 residues. CDR1 and CDR2 (germline): GEAIGNYY, EKD. V was cut by 1 base and J by 0 bases, with 29 bases left in between.

This clone was seen only a few times. For this DNA, TCRdb reports the protein of a much larger clone, which diverges at residue 11, most likely from a read error; the protein presented here is translated directly from the DNA. The chain employs TRDV1 and TRDJ1; D remains unclear. Matching the DNA to germline supplied the J gene, which TCRdb does not give. The germline V gene has CDR1 TSWWSYY and CDR2 QGS. Trimming pared 1 base from V and 1 base from J, leaving 25 bases between. The CDR3 extends over 20 amino acids. The CDR3 sequence: CALGERGDSPHRRFTDKLIF. CDR3 bases: TGTGCTCTTGGGGAACGGGGCGATAGCCCTCACCGACGTTTCACCGATAAACTCATCTTT.

This clone has more than one count but fewer than ten. The protein that TCRdb holds for this DNA derives from a much larger clone and differs from the translated DNA at residue 12, which likely indicates a read error; the protein shown here is translated from the DNA. This chain uses TRDV2 with TRDJ1, with D maybe TRDD3 (6 bases). TCRdb does not report a J gene; here it was assigned by matching the DNA to germline references. The CDR3 length is 24 residues. The germline V and J ends were trimmed by 3 bases and 3 bases, with 43 bases remaining between them. The germline gives CDR1 GEAIGNYY, CDR2 EKD. As DNA, the CDR3 is TGTGCCTGTGACCGTCTGAGTTTTCCAGCGCAACCGTATAGAGTACTGGGCGTCTCCGATAAACTCATCTTT. Translated, it gives CACDRLSFPAQPYRVLGVSDKLIF.

This clone turned up a few times. For this DNA, TCRdb reports the protein of a much larger clone, which diverges at residue 8, most likely from a read error; the protein presented here is translated directly from the DNA. The chain uses TRDV1 and TRDJ1; 10 bases agree with TRDD3. Germline CDR1 is TSWWSYY and CDR2 is QGS. V shed 0 bases, J shed 0 bases, and the junction held 25 bases outside the gene matches. The CDR3 loop spans 24 amino acids. The CDR3 nucleotides are TGTGCTCTTGGGGAACTAGTACGCTCCCTACATCGTACTGGGGGATGGTACGACACCGATAAACTCATCTTT. It specifies CALGELVRSLHRTGGWYDTDKLIF.

In its sample, this clone was seen many times. TCRdb records a much larger clone's protein for this DNA, with a difference at residue 11 that likely arises from a read error; the protein given is the translation of the DNA. V usage is TRDV1 and J usage is TRDJ1; 10 nucleotides line up with TRDD3. TCRdb does not report a J gene; here it was assigned by matching the DNA to germline references. The germline gives CDR1 TSWWSYY, CDR2 QGS. The CDR3 has 22 amino acids. V was clipped by 1 base and J by 8 bases; unmatched bases: 28. Here the CDR3 reads CALGERGTGGCGSNGCPMKLIF. The CDR3 region has the DNA TGTGCTCTTGGGGAACGTGGTACTGGGGGATGTGGGTCGAATGGTTGTCCGATGAAACTCATCTTT.

On this clone: This likely reflects a read error, since a far larger clone is one base away. This sample also contains other DNA sequences that code for the same CDR3. The V call is TRDV2, the J call TRDJ1; maybe TRDD3 (5 bases). TCRdb does not report a J gene; here it was assigned by matching the DNA to germline references. V was clipped by 0 bases and J by 0 bases, with 22 bases between them. CDR1 and CDR2 (germline): GEAIGNYY, EKD. There are 19 residues in the CDR3. CDR3 sequence (DNA): TGTGCCTGTGACACCCTCCGCGGGTGGGGAATACTCCACACCGATAAACTCATCTTT. Protein: CACDTLRGWGILHTDKLIF.

There are many counts of this clone. For this DNA, TCRdb reports the protein of a much larger clone, which diverges at residue 10, most likely from a read error; the protein presented here is translated directly from the DNA. The chain is built from TRDV1 and TRDJ1; TRDD3 matches 7 bases. The germline gives CDR1 TSWWSYY, CDR2 QGS. The CDR3 spans 18 residues. V gave up 5 bases and J gave up 0 bases; unmatched junction bases: 15. This CDR3 is CALGLRRGGCLYTDKLIF. CDR3 DNA sequence: TGTGCTCTTGGGCTCAGGAGAGGGGGATGCTTGTACACCGATAAACTCATCTTT.

This clone occurred a few times. A read error is the likely source, as a far larger clone sits one nucleotide away. V usage is TRDV1 and J usage is TRDJ1; D is perhaps TRDD2 (5 bases). Matching the DNA to germline supplied the J gene, which TCRdb does not give. This CDR3 region has 19 residues. Deletions cut 4 bases from V and 5 bases from J, with 29 bases between. Germline CDR1 and CDR2: TSWWSYY and QGS. CDR3 DNA sequence: TGTGCTCTTGGGGTCCTAAACCCCCTTTGGATCCTGCTCTCGGATAAACTCATCTTT. As protein: CALGVLNPLWILLSDKLIF.

Details on this clone: A read error is the likely source, as a far larger clone sits one nucleotide away. Additional DNA sequences in this sample encode the identical CDR3. The V gene was identified as TRDV1, while no J gene was called; TRDD3, the table's D call, lacks a check against the DNA. CDR3 size: 25 residues. From germline, CDR1 is TSWWSYY and CDR2 QGS. In nucleotides, the CDR3 is TGTGCTCTTGGGGAATCCAGCACTCCTATGAGGCCCCGACTGGGGTCGGCTCATCCGGCTGATAAGCTCATCTTT. Translated: CALGESSTPMRPRLGSAHPADKLIF.

Comments on this clone: The amino acid sequence in TCRdb belongs to a much larger clone and departs from this DNA's translation at residue 9, likely a sequencing read error; the sequence shown is translated from the DNA. This chain uses TRDV1 with TRDJ1; no definite D call. Trimming took off 2 bases at V and 4 bases at J, with 11 bases between the two ends. Per germline, CDR1 TSWWSYY and CDR2 QGS. The CDR3 consists of 14 residues. This CDR3 reads CALGEDPLIDKLIF. The CDR3 DNA follows: TGTGCTCTTGGGGAAGATCCTCTCATCGATAAACTCATCTTT.